This paragraph covers one T cell receptor beta chain sequence. Antigen unknown. The sample is drawn from a study of blood T cells in healthy people across ages. Findings and caveats of the study: There were more naive CD4+ cells and higher diversity in long-lived donors than in aged donors. Roughly linearly, TCR beta diversity per million T cells fell as age increased.

It was with a sample-barcoded 5' primer and a J-beta primer mix that a second PCR of about 6 to 12 cycles was run. Every individual sample yielded 2.5 million or more paired-end reads (each containing CDR3). TCRdb passed the 5' RACE reads through MiXCR, listing each CDR3 protein once. The top ten hold over 5% of the sample, which has over 1,300,000 distinct CDR3 sequences, around 59% seen once. The TCR sequence derives from a man aged 18 to 30 in good health. Sequenced sample: blood.

CDR3: CASSSETGAYEQYF. CDR3 coding DNA: TGTGCCAGCAGCTCGGAGACAGGTGCCTACGAGCAGTACTTC. J is TRBJ2-7 and V is TRBV7-9; D might be TRBD1 (6 bases). The germline gives CDR1 SEHNR, CDR2 FQNEAQ (reference sequence). The CDR3 contains 14 residues. Trimming took 4 bases from V and 2 from J, leaving 12 bases between them.